A single sample is the source of the 12 T cell receptor beta chains below, sequenced in a study of CD8+ T cells in alopecia areata. The treatment denotes: oral pan-JAK inhibitor, 5-10 mg twice daily. Extracted RNA was reverse transcribed into cDNA, the sequencing template. The assay was immunoSEQ multiplex PCR, and TCRdb's table has in-frame clones only and misses some. The profile shows about 180,000 clones, about 53% of them singletons. The source material was CD8+ T cells sorted from blood, sampled at week 24, from a patient treated with tofacitinib. The receptors shown here come from a human donor with alopecia areata.

J is TRBJ1-2 and V is TRBV7-2; 9 bases align to TRBD1. Germline V CDR1 and CDR2: SGHTA, FQGNSA. V shed 4 bases and J 4 bases; nucleotides not matched to a gene: 7. CDR3 length: 15 residues. CDR3 amino acids: CASSSETGGLYGYTF. In nucleotides, the CDR3 is TGTGCCAGCAGCTCGGAGACAGGGGGACTCTATGGCTACACCTTC.

The genes are TRBV5-5 and TRBJ1-2; 9 positions agree with TRBD1. In germline, CDR1 is SGHKS, CDR2 YYEKEE (reference sequence). The CDR3 length is 16 residues. V shed 3 bases, J shed 0 bases, and the junction held 6 bases outside the gene matches. CDR3 residues: CASSSRDRVANYGYTF. For the CDR3, the DNA is TGTGCCAGCAGCTCCAGGGACAGGGTAGCTAACTATGGCTACACCTTC.

This chain joins TRBV19 and TRBJ1-5; the match to TRBD1 covers 7 bases. J lost 6 bases, V lost 1 base, and 3 bases had no gene match. Germline V gene lookup returns CDR1 LNHDA and CDR2 SQIVND (reference sequence). This CDR3 comprises 14 residues. CDR3 sequence (DNA): TGTGCCAGTAGTATAGGAGGGGGCAGTCAGCCCCAGCATTTT. Protein: CASSIGGGSQPQHF.

The chain couples TRBV30 to TRBJ2-5; D might be TRBD1 (6 bases). V lost 5 bases to trimming and J lost 11 bases, with 15 bases between them. The CDR3 spans 11 residues. Germline lookup yields CDR1 GTSNPN and CDR2 SVGIG (reference sequence). This CDR3 reads CAWGTQGEQYF. In DNA form, the CDR3 reads TGTGCCTGGGGTACACAGGGAGAGCAGTACTTC.

Here the CDR3 DNA reads TGTGCCTGGGCTCGTTCGGCTGGGGCCAACGTCCTGACTTTC. Its protein is CAWARSAGANVLTF. This chain uses TRBV30 with TRBJ2-6; D not resolved. The V gene lost 5 bases and the J gene lost 2 bases, with 10 bases spanning the gap. Per the germline V gene, CDR1 is GTSNPN and CDR2 is SVGIG (reference sequence). This CDR3 is built from 14 residues.

The chain recombines TRBV4-3 with TRBJ2-1, with 10 positions matching TRBD1. V trimming: 1 base; J trimming: 7 bases; junction bases outside the gene matches: 7. Germline V gene sequence: CDR1 LGHNA, CDR2 YSLEER. CDR3 length: 16 residues. Here the CDR3 DNA reads TGCGCCAGCAGCCAAGTCGGGACAGGGGTTGATAATGAGCAGTTCTTC. It specifies CASSQVGTGVDNEQFF.

This clone turned up a few times. This rearrangement joins TRBV29-1 to TRBJ1-1; D gene ambiguous. Per germline, CDR1 SQVTM and CDR2 ANQGSEA. V gave up 7 bases and J gave up 0 bases, with 15 bases separating them. The CDR3 extends over 14 amino acids. CDR3 in amino acids: CSAPEPLMNTEAFF. As DNA, the CDR3 is TGCAGCGCCCCCGAACCCCTAATGAACACTGAAGCTTTCTTT.

V is TRBV9 and J is TRBJ2-7; either TRBD1 or TRBD2 may fit D (5 bases each). CDR3 length: 14 residues. Per germline, CDR1 SGDLS and CDR2 YYNGEE. Trimming took off 3 bases at V and 6 bases at J, with 16 bases between the two ends. Here the CDR3 reads CASSDGDGSFEQYF. CDR3 nucleotide sequence: TGTGCCAGCAGCGACGGGGACGGAAGTTTCGAGCAGTACTTC.

This rearrangement joins TRBV29-1 to TRBJ2-1; D not certain. This CDR3 contains 14 residues. V was shortened by 1 base and J by 5 bases, with 12 bases between the two germline ends. Looked up from germline, CDR1 is SQVTM and CDR2 is ANQGSEA. The CDR3 reads CSVEGVPGNNEQFF. Written as DNA, the CDR3 is TGCAGCGTTGAAGGTGTACCCGGCAACAATGAGCAGTTCTTC.

This clone was observed a few times. The same CDR3 can be traced to other DNA sequences in this sample. The chain recombines TRBV25-1 with TRBJ2-7; D call uncertain. Germline V gene sequence: CDR1 MGHDK, CDR2 SYGVNS. The CDR3 is 11 residues long. V was shortened by 6 bases and J by 3 bases, with 6 bases between the two germline ends. CDR3 residues: CASREGYEQYF. The CDR3 DNA reads TGTGCCAGCAGGGAAGGCTACGAGCAGTACTTC.

The chain combines TRBV4-3 with TRBJ2-7; 10 nucleotides align to TRBD1. The ends lost 0 bases at V and 3 bases at J; junction bases unmatched: 2. CDR3 length equals 15 residues. Per the germline V gene, CDR1 is LGHNA and CDR2 is YSLEER. CDR3 DNA sequence: TGCGCCAGCAGCCAAGATCGGACAGGGGGCTACGAGCAGTACTTC. Amino acids: CASSQDRTGGYEQYF.

The chain carries TRBV29-1 and TRBJ2-7; 8 bases are shared with TRBD1. CDR3 length: 14 residues. Germline V lookup: CDR1 SQVTM, CDR2 ANQGSEA. V lost 5 bases to trimming and J lost 0 bases; unmatched junction nucleotides: 6. This chain's CDR3 is CSVLGQGGSYEQYF. Written as DNA, the CDR3 is TGCAGCGTTTTAGGACAGGGTGGCTCCTACGAGCAGTACTTC.